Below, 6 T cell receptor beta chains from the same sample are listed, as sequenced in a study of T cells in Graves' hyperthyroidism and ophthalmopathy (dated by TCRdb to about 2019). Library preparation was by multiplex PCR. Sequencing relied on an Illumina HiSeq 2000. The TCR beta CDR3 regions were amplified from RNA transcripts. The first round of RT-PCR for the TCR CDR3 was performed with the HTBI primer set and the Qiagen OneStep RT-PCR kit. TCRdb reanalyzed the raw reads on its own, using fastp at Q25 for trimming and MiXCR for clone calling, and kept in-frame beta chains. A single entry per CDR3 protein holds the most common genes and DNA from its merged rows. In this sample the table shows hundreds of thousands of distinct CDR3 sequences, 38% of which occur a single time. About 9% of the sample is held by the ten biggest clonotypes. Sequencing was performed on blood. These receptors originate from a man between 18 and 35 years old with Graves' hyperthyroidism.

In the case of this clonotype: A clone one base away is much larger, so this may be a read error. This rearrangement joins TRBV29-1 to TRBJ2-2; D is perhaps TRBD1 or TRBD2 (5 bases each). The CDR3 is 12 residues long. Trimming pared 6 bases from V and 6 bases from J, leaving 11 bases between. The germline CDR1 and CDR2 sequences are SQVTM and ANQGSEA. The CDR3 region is CSVSVGAGELFF. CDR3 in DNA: TGCAGCGTAAGCGTGGGGGCCGGGGAGCTGTTTTTT.

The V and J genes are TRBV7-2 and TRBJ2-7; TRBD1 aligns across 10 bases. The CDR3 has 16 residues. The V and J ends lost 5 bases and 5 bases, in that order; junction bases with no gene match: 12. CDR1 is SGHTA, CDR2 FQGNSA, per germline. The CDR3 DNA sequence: TGTGCCAGCAGCCCAGGCAGGGGGACAGGGGTCCACGAGCAGTACTTC. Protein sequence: CASSPGRGTGVHEQYF. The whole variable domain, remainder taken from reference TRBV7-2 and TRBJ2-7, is GAGVSQSPSNKVTEKGKDVELRCDPISGHTALYWYRQSLGQGLEFLIYFQGNSAPDKSGLPSDRFSAERTGGSVSTLTIQRTQQEDSAVYLCASSPGRGTGVHEQYFGPGTRLTVT.

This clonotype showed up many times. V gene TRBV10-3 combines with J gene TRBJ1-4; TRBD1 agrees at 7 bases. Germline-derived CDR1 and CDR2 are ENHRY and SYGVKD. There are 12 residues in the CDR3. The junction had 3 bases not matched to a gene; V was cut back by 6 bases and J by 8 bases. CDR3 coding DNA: TGTGCCATCAGGGACAGGAACGAAAAACTGTTTTTT. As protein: CAIRDRNEKLFF.

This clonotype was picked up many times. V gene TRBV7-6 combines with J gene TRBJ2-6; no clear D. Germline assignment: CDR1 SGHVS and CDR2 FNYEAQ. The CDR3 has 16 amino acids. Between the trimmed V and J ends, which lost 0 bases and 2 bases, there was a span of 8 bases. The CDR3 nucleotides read TGTGCCAGCAGCTTAGCGCGACAACCTGGGGCCAACGTCCTGACTTTC. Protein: CASSLARQPGANVLTF.

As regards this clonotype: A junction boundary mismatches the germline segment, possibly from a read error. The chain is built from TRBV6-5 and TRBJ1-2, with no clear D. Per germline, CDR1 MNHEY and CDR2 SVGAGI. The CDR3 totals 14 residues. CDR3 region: CAISQQATNYGYTF. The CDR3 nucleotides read TGTGCCATCAGTCAGCAGGCAACTAACTATGGCTACACCTTC.

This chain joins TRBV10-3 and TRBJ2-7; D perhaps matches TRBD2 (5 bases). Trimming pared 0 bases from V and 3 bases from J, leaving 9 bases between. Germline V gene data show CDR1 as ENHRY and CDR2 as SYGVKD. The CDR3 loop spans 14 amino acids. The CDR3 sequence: CAISESRAFYEQYF. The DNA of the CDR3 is TGTGCCATCAGTGAGTCGAGGGCGTTCTACGAGCAGTACTTC.